This T cell receptor (beta chain) is from a study of blood T cell repertoires in COVID-19 (dated by TCRdb to about 2020). Concerning the study at large: Samples covering the acute and convalescent phases of COVID-19 were provided by collaborators in the United States, Italy and Spain. The samples were drawn from the first 160 participants of the ongoing ImmuneRACE study and from some 1,300 subjects provided by 6 global collaborators. HLA class I and class II types, where available, came from metadata supplied by the sample provider rather than from assay-based typing. The material from the prospective study consisted of cDNA or gDNA derived from T cells, B-cell-depleted T cells, or PBMCs. Subjects who had been exposed to COVID-19, were actively infected with it, or had recovered from it provided the deeply sampled blood TCRbeta repertoires that made up the dataset. A de-identified subject ID, COVID-19 status, age in years and sex were almost always included in the sample metadata. The repertoires were released in a freely available public database meant as a resource for research on the immune response to SARS-CoV-2. Study-wide findings and limitations: Clinical and demographic metadata were provided uncurated, with the amount varying by source and participant.

Trimming costs V 6 bases and J 10 bases, and their ends lie 16 bases apart. The CDR3 holds 12 amino acids from the cysteine to the phenylalanine. The only DNA kept is the CDR3, 36 bases in frame from the first base. TCRbeta CDR3 regions were amplified from genomic DNA by means of the immunoSEQ Assay, a bias-controlled multiplex PCR. In the authors' own workflow: Within the assay, amplification of reference gene primers was used to estimate how many nucleated cells each sample contained. Sequence reads were collapsed and filtered to measure the absolute abundance of every unique TCRbeta CDR3 rearrangement. For each sample, productive Simpson clonality was calculated as the square root of Simpson's diversity index across productive rearrangements. In TCRdb, the immuneACCESS table is reduced to in-frame sequences with V and J assigned. These tables do not hold every clone; where another copy was compared, an unresolved V gene accounts for under half, and the others remain unexplained. V, J and clone size reflect that table, while D and trimming were determined from the DNA. In all, the sample holds 90,000 to 130,000 clones, and approximately 68% of those were seen once. Of the sample, over 6% falls within the top ten clones.

This clone has just one count. What this receptor recognizes is not known. Per-base quality was not reported, and no clone a single base away is much larger than it. The collaborating institutions used their own protocols to collect whole blood in K2EDTA tubes. For TCRbeta analysis, collaborators shipped samples as frozen whole blood, isolated PBMCs, or DNA extracted from either of those sample types. Sequencing was performed on peripheral blood. The sequence joins TRBV12-3 or TRBV12-4 to TRBJ2-7, and possibly TRBD1, on 6 matching bases. The TCR sequence derives from a woman aged 60 to 75 with acute or convalescent COVID-19. The DNA sequence is as follows: TGTGCCAGCAGCCGAATACAGGGATTTCAGTACTTC. Protein translation: CASSRIQGFQYF.